This T cell receptor beta chain was captured by sequencing in a study of cytomegalovirus exposure and HLA in healthy donors (dated by TCRdb to about 2017). For the study in its entirety: A later analysis indicated that the roughly 130 validation repertoires were generated on the platform also employed for the roughly 730 repertoires of the first cohort. The aim of the study was to test whether cataloging public T cell receptors could identify signatures of past pathogen exposure. Besides the first cohort of roughly 660 subjects, a separate validation cohort made up of over a hundred different subjects was used. High-throughput TCR immunosequencing, statistical association of individual TCRs with disease status, and machine learning were combined to predict cytomegalovirus infection status.

The donors were included in the validation cohort of some 120 subjects, a group kept apart from the roughly 700-subject first cohort. CDR1 and CDR2 were assigned from the germline V gene as MDHEN and SYDVKM. V is cut by 6 bases and J by 4 bases, and the space between the germline ends is 19 bases. The CDR3 spans 15 residues, from the cysteine through the phenylalanine. Only the CDR3 DNA is retained, 45 bases long and in frame from the first base. The paper's findings and limits, for the study overall: It was suggested by the authors that the approach could potentially be generalized to other disease states and immunological phenotypes. In a later analysis, TCRs clustered in the first cohort were found to also tend to co-occur in the approximately 120 validation repertoires, with 90% to 95% of cluster scores above 0. The study listed 164 TCR beta chains as associated with cytomegalovirus. In vitro tests confirmed that a few of the cytomegalovirus-associated TCR beta chains recognize cytomegalovirus antigens. All 130 or so repertoires were used to score co-occurrence in the validation cohort in a later analysis, because that analysis had no HLA typing for the cohort. Across donors, most TCR sequences were observed very rarely, whereas some public TCRs were present in many individuals. Cytomegalovirus status was reported to be diagnosed by the classifier with high specificity and sensitivity in both the original and validation cohorts.

Of note for this clone: Which antigen it targets is not known. No base quality information exists; no much larger clone differs at one position.

Libraries were prepared through the immunoSEQ multiplex PCR assay. As for the authors' bioinformatics: A statistical classification framework was developed to diagnose cytomegalovirus status using the catalog of TCR beta chain sequences. This immuneACCESS table, as held by TCRdb, lists in-frame sequences with V and J called but not all clones. Of the missing ones, under half trace to an unresolved V gene in checked studies; the others have no known cause. That table is the source of V, J and clone size, and D and trimming were worked out from the DNA. Present in this sample are about 150,000 clones, less than 90% of which were seen just once. The leading ten clones occupy about 20% of the sample.

The V gene is TRBV28 and the J gene is TRBJ2-7; the D gene is perhaps TRBD1, from 6 matching bases. This clonotype was sampled from a man aged 18 to 35 in good health and CMV-seropositive. The sample was PBMCs. The CDR3 here reads CASREQGFSLYEQYF. The DNA reads TGTGCCAGCAGGGAACAGGGTTTCTCCCTGTACGAGCAGTACTTC. Full variable domain (CDR3 extended with the reference TRBV28 and TRBJ2-7 proteins): DVKVTQSSRYLVKRTGEKVFLECVQDMDHENMFWYRQDPGLGLRLIYFSYDVKMKEKGDIPEGYSVSREKKERFSLILESASTNQTSMYLCASREQGFSLYEQYFGPGTRLTVT.